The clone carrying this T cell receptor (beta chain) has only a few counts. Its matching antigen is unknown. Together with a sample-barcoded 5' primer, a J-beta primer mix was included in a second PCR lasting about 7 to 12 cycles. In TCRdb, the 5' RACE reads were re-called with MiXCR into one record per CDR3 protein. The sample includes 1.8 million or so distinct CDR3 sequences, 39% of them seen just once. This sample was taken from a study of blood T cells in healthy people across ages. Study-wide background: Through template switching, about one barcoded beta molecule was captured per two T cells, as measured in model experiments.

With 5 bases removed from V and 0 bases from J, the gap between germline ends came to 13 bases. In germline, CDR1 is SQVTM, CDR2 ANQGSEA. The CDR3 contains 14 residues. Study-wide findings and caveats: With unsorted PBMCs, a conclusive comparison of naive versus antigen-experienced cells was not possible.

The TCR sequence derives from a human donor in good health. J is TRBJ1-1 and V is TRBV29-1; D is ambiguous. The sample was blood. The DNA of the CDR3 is TGCAGCGTTTGGTTTCCGGCCATGAACACTGAAGCTTTCTTT. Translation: CSVWFPAMNTEAFF. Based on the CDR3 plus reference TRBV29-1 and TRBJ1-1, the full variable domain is SAVISQKPSRDICQRGTSLTIQCQVDSQVTMMFWYRQQPGQSLTLIATANQGSEATYESGFVIDKFPISRPNLTFSTLTVSNMSPEDSSIYLCSVWFPAMNTEAFFGQGTRLTVV.